This entry lists 6 T cell receptor beta chains sequenced from one sample in a study of blood T cell repertoires in COVID-19. The method was immunoSEQ multiplex PCR; TCRdb's version includes in-frame clones alone and lacks a portion of them. The table lists tens of thousands of clones, around 80% of them singletons. The sequenced sample was peripheral blood. These receptors came from a woman aged 80 or over with acute or convalescent COVID-19.

This rearrangement joins TRBV5-1 to TRBJ1-1; 7 bases fit TRBD1. Per the germline V gene, CDR1 is SGHRS and CDR2 is YFSETQ. The CDR3 is 13 residues long. The ends lost 3 bases at V and 3 bases at J; junction bases unmatched: 2. CDR3 amino acids: CASSSRGDTEAFF. The CDR3 nucleotides are TGCGCCAGCAGCTCCAGGGGGGACACTGAAGCTTTCTTT. The full variable domain, completed using reference TRBV5-1 and TRBJ1-1, is KAGVTQTPRYLIKTRGQQVTLSCSPISGHRSVSWYQQTPGQGLQFLFEYFSETQRNKGNFPGRFSGRQFSNSRSEMNVSTLELGDSALYLCASSSRGDTEAFFGQGTRLTVV.

The chain employs TRBV5-4 and TRBJ1-3; D call uncertain. This CDR3 comprises 13 residues. Germline CDR1 reads SGHNT; CDR2 reads YYREEE (reference sequence). Between the trimmed V and J ends, which lost 4 bases and 4 bases, there was a span of 9 bases. CDR3 protein: CASSVRGGNTIYF. The CDR3 DNA reads as TGTGCCAGCAGCGTTCGGGGAGGAAACACCATATATTTT.

The rearrangement joins TRBV30 to TRBJ1-2, with D unresolved. CDR3 length equals 11 residues. V was clipped by 4 bases and J by 11 bases, with 14 bases between them. CDR1 GTSNPN and CDR2 SVGIG come from the germline V gene (reference sequence). The CDR3 DNA is TGTGCCTGGAATCCGATGTCTCGGTACACCTTC. Its translation: CAWNPMSRYTF.

The rearrangement uses TRBV18 and TRBJ1-1, with a weak D call TRBD1 (5 bases). V was pared by 8 bases and J by 5 bases, with 12 bases between. The CDR3 covers 12 residues. Germline CDR1 reads KGHSH; CDR2 reads LQKENI. The chain's CDR3 is CASQIGGTEAFF. CDR3 coding DNA: TGTGCCAGCCAAATTGGGGGGACTGAAGCTTTCTTT. The full variable domain, in which reference TRBV18 and TRBJ1-1 provide the parts outside the CDR3, is NAGVMQNPRHLVRRRGQEARLRCSPMKGHSHVYWYRQLPEEGLKFMVYLQKENIIDESGMPKERFSAEFPKEGPSILRIQQVVRGDSAAYFCASQIGGTEAFFGQGTRLTVV.

This clone was observed a few times. V usage is TRBV7-8 and J usage is TRBJ2-5, with TRBD2 matching 10 bases. V lost 7 bases to trimming and J lost 1 base; unmatched junction nucleotides: 9. The CDR3 contains 16 residues. Germline V gene sequence: CDR1 SGHVS, CDR2 FQNEAQ. This CDR3 is CASTPTASGGQETQYF. CDR3 DNA sequence: TGTGCCAGCACCCCGACCGCTAGCGGGGGCCAAGAGACCCAGTACTTC.

The chain combines TRBV4-2 with TRBJ1-1; a possible D gene is TRBD1 (5 bases). This CDR3 has 13 amino acids. Germline CDR1 reads LGHNA; CDR2 reads YNFKEQ. The ends were cut back, 1 base at V and 7 bases at J, with 10 bases in the middle. CDR3 in DNA: TGTGCCAGCAGCCAAGGCAGGGCAGATGAAGCTTTCTTT. It translates to CASSQGRADEAFF.